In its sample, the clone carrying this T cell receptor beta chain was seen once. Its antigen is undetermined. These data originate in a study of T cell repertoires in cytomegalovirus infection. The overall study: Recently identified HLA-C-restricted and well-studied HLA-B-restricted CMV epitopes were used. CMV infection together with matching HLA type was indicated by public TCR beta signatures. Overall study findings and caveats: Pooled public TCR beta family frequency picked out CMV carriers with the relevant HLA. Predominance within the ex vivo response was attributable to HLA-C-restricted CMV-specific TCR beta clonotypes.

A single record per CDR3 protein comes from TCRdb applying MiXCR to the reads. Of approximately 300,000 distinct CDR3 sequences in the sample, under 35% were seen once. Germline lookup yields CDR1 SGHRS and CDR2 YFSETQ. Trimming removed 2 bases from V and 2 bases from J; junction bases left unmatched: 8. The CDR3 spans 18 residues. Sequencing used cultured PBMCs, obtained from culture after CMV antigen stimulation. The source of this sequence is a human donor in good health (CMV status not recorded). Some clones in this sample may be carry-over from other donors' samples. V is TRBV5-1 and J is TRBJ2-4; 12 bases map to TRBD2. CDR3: CASSFYSTSGSSKNIQYF. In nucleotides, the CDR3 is TGCGCCAGCAGCTTCTACTCGACTAGCGGGAGTTCCAAAAACATTCAGTACTTC.